The 9 T cell receptor beta chains below all came from one sample that was sequenced in a study of PD-1 blockade in classical Hodgkin lymphoma (dated by TCRdb to about 2020). The library was prepared using the immunoSEQ multiplex PCR assay. In TCRdb, the immuneACCESS table is reduced to in-frame sequences with V and J assigned. These tables do not hold every clone; where another copy was compared, an unresolved V gene accounts for under half, and the others remain unexplained. For this sample there are roughly 21,000 clones; more than 70% appear just once. The top ten constitute approximately 12% of the sample. Taken with the paper, the label for time point translates to: cycle 4 day 1 (C4D1), after five to seven weeks of nivolumab. Every trial patient had relapsed following autologous stem cell transplantation, and prior brentuximab vedotin exposure was what differed among cohorts A, B and C. This sample comprised peripheral blood mononuclear cells (PBMCs), obtained before the fourth cycle of nivolumab. The receptors shown here come from a human donor with classical Hodgkin lymphoma.

This clone appeared a single time. The chain recombines TRBV5-4 with TRBJ1-2, with 7 nucleotides matching TRBD1. CDR3 length equals 15 residues. Losses at the gene ends were 4 bases for V and 4 bases for J; bases not matched to a gene: 10. CDR1 and CDR2 from the germline V gene are SGHNT and YYREEE (reference sequence). CDR3 protein: CASSPTGEPSYGYTF. The CDR3, as DNA: TGTGCCAGCAGCCCAACAGGGGAACCCTCCTATGGCTACACCTTC. Drawing the rest from reference TRBV5-4 and TRBJ1-2, the complete variable domain is ETGVTQSPTHLIKTRGQQVTLRCSSQSGHNTVSWYQQALGQGPQFIFQYYREEENGRGNFPPRFSGLQFPNYSSELNVNALELDDSALYLCASSPTGEPSYGYTFGSGTRLTVV.

V and J are TRBV4-3 and TRBJ2-1; 10 nucleotides agree with TRBD1. V lost 3 bases to trimming and J lost 7 bases; unmatched junction nucleotides: 3. The V gene's germline CDR1 is LGHNA and CDR2 YSLEER. CDR3 size: 14 residues. The CDR3 here is CASSHGTGVNEQFF. CDR3 nucleotides: TGCGCCAGCAGCCACGGGACAGGGGTTAATGAGCAGTTCTTC.

This chain uses TRBV19 with TRBJ2-2; the match to TRBD2 covers 8 bases. Germline lookup yields CDR1 LNHDA and CDR2 SQIVND (reference sequence). CDR3 length equals 14 residues. V gave up 6 bases and J gave up 4 bases; unmatched junction bases: 4. DNA of the CDR3: TGTGCCAGTAGGGCGGGGGGTGGCACCGGGGAGCTGTTTTTT. Translated, it gives CASRAGGGTGELFF.

V usage is TRBV19 and J usage is TRBJ2-2; D is perhaps TRBD2 (6 bases). The CDR3 covers 15 residues. The V end lost 4 bases, the J end lost 0 bases, and 9 bases lay between the germline ends. Germline CDR1 is LNHDA and CDR2 is SQIVND (reference sequence). CDR3 loop: CASSTRLANTGELFF. CDR3 DNA: TGTGCCAGTAGTACCAGACTAGCGAACACCGGGGAGCTGTTTTTT.

V usage is TRBV2 and J usage is TRBJ2-5, with a weak D call TRBD2 (5 bases). Germline CDR1 reads SNHLY; CDR2 reads FYNNEI. The V gene lost 6 bases and the J gene lost 0 bases, with 11 bases spanning the gap. The CDR3 length is 14 residues. CDR3 region: CASRERDNQETQYF. In nucleotides, the CDR3 is TGTGCCAGCAGGGAGAGGGATAACCAAGAGACCCAGTACTTC.

V usage is TRBV28 and J usage is TRBJ1-2; D remains unclear. Trimming left V 3 bases short and J 8 bases short, with 19 bases between. The CDR3 is 15 residues long. From germline, CDR1 is MDHEN and CDR2 SYDVKM. The CDR3 sequence: CASSFAVEGGEGYTF. The CDR3 DNA sequence: TGTGCCAGCAGTTTCGCAGTCGAGGGTGGAGAAGGCTACACCTTC.

The rearrangement links TRBV4-3 to TRBJ1-4, with 11 bases that match TRBD1. This CDR3 has 14 amino acids. The germline V gene encodes CDR1 LGHNA and CDR2 YSLEER. V dropped 3 bases and J dropped 7; count of bases not matched to a gene: 1. The CDR3 sequence is CASSQGQGGEKLFF. The DNA for the CDR3 is TGCGCCAGCAGCCAGGGACAGGGGGGTGAAAAACTGTTTTTT.

The chain combines TRBV27 with TRBJ2-1; TRBD2 matches at 10 bases. In germline, CDR1 is MNHEY, CDR2 SMNVEV (reference sequence). V dropped 2 bases and J dropped 9; count of bases not matched to a gene: 10. CDR3 length equals 16 residues. DNA for the CDR3: TGTGCCAGCAGTTTAGCGGGGCCTAGCGGGAGTTTTGAGCAGTTCTTC. It is translated as CASSLAGPSGSFEQFF.

The chain recombines TRBV6-6 with TRBJ2-5; the D gene is possibly TRBD2 (5 bases). The CDR3 spans 14 residues. Germline CDR1 and CDR2: MNHNY and SVGAGI (reference sequence). Trimming took 6 bases from V and 5 from J, leaving 16 bases between them. CDR3 nucleotide sequence: TGTGCCAGCAGGAAGAGCACGGGATCGGAGACCCAGTACTTC. This encodes CASRKSTGSETQYF.